These 6 T cell receptor beta chains were sequenced from one sample in a study of shared clonotypes between healthy human individuals. Assay: immunoSEQ multiplex PCR; the TCRdb copy retains only in-frame clones and omits some. The sample contains about 2 million clones, approximately 95% of which appear only once. Sequencing input: naive CD4+ T cells sorted from blood. Subset in this sample: CD45RA+ positively selected. The receptors stem from a man aged 18 to 30 in good health.

This chain connects TRBV19 to TRBJ1-5, with TRBD1 matching over 10 bases. The germline gives CDR1 LNHDA, CDR2 SQIVND (reference sequence). J gave up 3 bases and V 5 bases, and 7 bases lay outside the gene matches. This CDR3 is 16 amino acids long. For the CDR3, the DNA is TGTGCCAGTAGTGGTCCCGGGACAGGGGTCAATCAGCCCCAGCATTTT. It codes for CASSGPGTGVNQPQHF.

This chain uses TRBV7-9 with TRBJ2-7; D might be TRBD1 (5 bases). This CDR3 has 14 residues. The germline gives CDR1 SEHNR, CDR2 FQNEAQ (reference sequence). Trimming took 1 base from V and 2 from J, leaving 9 bases between them. The CDR3 region is CASSLVTGPYEQYF. The CDR3 bases are TGTGCCAGCAGCTTAGTAACAGGACCCTACGAGCAGTACTTC. Full variable domain (outside the CDR3, taken from reference TRBV7-9 and TRBJ2-7): DTGVSQNPRHKITKRGQNVTFRCDPISEHNRLYWYRQTLGQGPEFLTYFQNEAQLEKSRLLSDRFSAERPKGSFSTLEIQRTEQGDSAMYLCASSLVTGPYEQYFGPGTRLTVT.

This chain joins TRBV7-6 and TRBJ1-5; D remains ambiguous. The CDR3 totals 16 residues. V dropped 0 bases and J dropped 0 bases, with 9 bases sitting between them. CDR1 SGHVS and CDR2 FNYEAQ come from the germline V gene. The CDR3 DNA is TGTGCCAGCAGCTTAGCGCGAGGGAATAGCAATCAGCCCCAGCATTTT. Translation gives CASSLARGNSNQPQHF.

The rearrangement links TRBV5-8 to TRBJ1-2, with 9 bases fitting TRBD1. CDR1 and CDR2 from the germline V gene are SGHTS and YDEGEE. CDR3 length: 15 residues. The V segment lost 2 bases and the J segment 8 bases; nucleotides outside the gene matches: 10. CDR3 protein: CASSFTGGTAEGYTF. The DNA of the CDR3 is TGTGCCAGCAGCTTCACAGGGGGCACTGCCGAAGGCTACACCTTC.

The chain recombines TRBV6-1 with TRBJ2-5; 8 positions agree with TRBD1. CDR3 length: 15 residues. After removal of 7 bases from V and 13 bases from J, the junction contained 20 bases not matched to a gene. Per the germline V gene, CDR1 is MNHNS and CDR2 is SASEGT. CDR3 DNA: TGTGCCAGCACCGACTGGGGACAGGTTTTGGTTGGCATGTACTTC. Translated: CASTDWGQVLVGMYF.

The chain has TRBV6-5 and TRBJ1-1; D may be TRBD1 (5 bases). This CDR3 contains 16 residues. Trimming cost V 4 bases and J 1 base, with 16 bases left between them. Germline V gene lookup returns CDR1 MNHEY and CDR2 SVGAGI. CDR3 sequence: CASSSLPGRPNTEAFF. In DNA form, the CDR3 reads TGTGCCAGCAGTTCCTTACCGGGACGCCCGAACACTGAAGCTTTCTTT.